One and the same sample provided the 18 T cell receptor beta chains below, sequenced in a study of shared clonotypes between healthy human individuals. Libraries were prepared by immunoSEQ multiplex PCR; TCRdb keeps only in-frame clonotypes and omits some of them. The sample shows about a million clones, 60% to 85% of them seen only once. The sample was memory CD4+ T cells from PBMCs. The sample's subset: CD45RA-negative fraction. The receptors derive from a man aged 18 to 35 in good health. Some clones in this sample may be carry-over from other donors' samples.

The V call is TRBV28, the J call TRBJ1-5; 9 bases are shared with TRBD1. Trimming took 6 bases from V and 3 from J; bases not matched to a gene: 9. CDR3 length: 16 residues. Germline loops: CDR1 MDHEN, CDR2 SYDVKM. DNA of the CDR3: TGTGCCAGCAGGACAACCGGGACAGGGCTCAATCAGCCCCAGCATTTT. It is translated as CASRTTGTGLNQPQHF.

The chain links TRBV5-1 to TRBJ2-5; D unresolved. The CDR3 spans 14 residues. In germline, CDR1 is SGHRS, CDR2 YFSETQ. Trimming shortened V by 0 bases and J by 5 bases, and 11 bases separated the two germline ends. The CDR3 loop reads CASSLEGNSETQYF. In DNA form, the CDR3 reads TGCGCCAGCAGCTTGGAGGGCAACTCCGAGACCCAGTACTTC.

This clone has just a few counts. The V call is TRBV6-6, the J call TRBJ1-1; 9 bases are shared with TRBD1. CDR3 length: 15 amino acids. V lost 6 bases to trimming and J lost 1 base; unmatched junction nucleotides: 6. The germline V gene has CDR1 MNHNY and CDR2 SVGAGI (reference sequence). CDR3 nucleotide sequence: TGTGCCAGCAGGGTACAGGGGGCGGGGAACACTGAAGCTTTCTTT. It translates to CASRVQGAGNTEAFF.

V usage is TRBV18 and J usage is TRBJ1-5; D is perhaps TRBD1 (5 bases). The CDR3 is 13 residues long. The germline gives CDR1 KGHSH, CDR2 LQKENI. Trimming shortened V by 6 bases and J by 11 bases, and 17 bases separated the two germline ends. CDR3 protein: CASSGGIISAQHF. The CDR3 nucleotides are TGTGCCAGCTCGGGGGGAATCATATCAGCCCAGCATTTT.

This chain connects TRBV25-1 to TRBJ1-4; TRBD1 matches at 7 bases. Trimming took 2 bases from V and 6 from J; bases not matched to a gene: 6. The CDR3 is made up of 15 amino acids. In germline, CDR1 is MGHDK, CDR2 SYGVNS. The CDR3, as DNA: TGTGCCAGCAGTGAAGCAAGGGGGCTGGATGAAAAACTGTTTTTT. Amino acids: CASSEARGLDEKLFF.

V gene TRBV4-2 combines with J gene TRBJ1-2, with a tentative D call TRBD1 (6 bases). The CDR3 extends over 15 amino acids. CDR1 LGHNA and CDR2 YNFKEQ come from the germline V gene. Trimming shortened V by 5 bases and J by 4 bases, and 17 bases separated the two germline ends. This chain's CDR3 is CASSAGFGQLYGYTF. The CDR3 DNA follows: TGTGCCAGCAGCGCAGGATTCGGACAGCTCTATGGCTACACCTTC.

This chain joins TRBV11-2 and TRBJ2-7; 9 nucleotides line up with TRBD2. This CDR3 region has 16 residues. Germline CDR1 reads SGHAT; CDR2 reads FQNNGV. V was pared by 5 bases and J by 6 bases, with 14 bases of the junction left unmatched. The CDR3 sequence: CASSTRVVAGVGEQYF. The CDR3, as DNA: TGTGCCAGCAGCACACGGGTAGTAGCGGGAGTCGGCGAGCAGTACTTC.

The chain recombines TRBV6-6 with TRBJ2-2; 9 bases are a match to TRBD2. This CDR3 comprises 15 residues. After removal of 4 bases from V and 3 bases from J, the junction contained 3 bases not matched to a gene. The germline V gene has CDR1 MNHNY and CDR2 SVGAGI (reference sequence). The CDR3 is CASSLAGAYTGELFF. The CDR3 DNA sequence: TGTGCCAGCAGTTTAGCGGGAGCGTACACCGGGGAGCTGTTTTTT.

V usage is TRBV4-1 and J usage is TRBJ2-5; no reliable D call. V was cut by 1 base and J by 5 bases, with 14 bases left in between. The CDR3 extends over 15 amino acids. From germline, CDR1 is MGHRA and CDR2 YSYEKL. The CDR3 is CASSQVPVLGETQYF. For the CDR3, the DNA is TGCGCCAGCAGCCAAGTCCCGGTCCTGGGGGAGACCCAGTACTTC.

The J gene is TRBJ2-1, the V gene TRBV19, with 7 nucleotides matching TRBD2. Losses at the gene ends were 5 bases for V and 5 bases for J; bases not matched to a gene: 12. This CDR3 spans 16 amino acids. CDR1 is LNHDA and CDR2 is SQIVND in the germline V gene (reference sequence). CDR3 in amino acids: CASSFWASGSNNEQFF. The CDR3 coding sequence is TGTGCCAGTAGTTTTTGGGCTAGCGGATCGAACAATGAGCAGTTCTTC. Variable domain in full (rest from reference TRBV19 and TRBJ2-1): DGGITQSPKYLFRKEGQNVTLSCEQNLNHDAMYWYRQDPGQGLRLIYYSQIVNDFQKGDIAEGYSVSREKKESFPLTVTSAQKNPTAFYLCASSFWASGSNNEQFFGPGTRLTVL.

This clone has just a few counts. This sequence joins TRBV7-2 and TRBJ1-3, with D uncertain. The CDR3 totals 13 residues. The V and J ends lost 1 base and 9 bases respectively, with 10 bases between them. Germline V gene data show CDR1 as SGHTA and CDR2 as FQGNSA. CDR3: CASSLGTPGTIYF. DNA of the CDR3: TGTGCCAGCAGCTTAGGGACCCCGGGCACCATATATTTT.

This chain uses TRBV7-9 with TRBJ2-1; D remains unclear. This CDR3 comprises 14 residues. V lost 3 bases to trimming and J lost 3 bases, with 9 bases between them. Germline V gene sequence: CDR1 SEHNR, CDR2 FQNEAQ (reference sequence). CDR3 DNA: TGTGCCAGCAGCTTCTCCGGCCGCTACAATGAGCAGTTCTTC. It yields the protein CASSFSGRYNEQFF.

The CDR3 is CASSGEGSDRVKFF. In nucleotides, the CDR3 is TGTGCCAGCAGCGGAGAAGGGAGTGACAGGGTCAAGTTCTTC. The chain has TRBV5-4 and TRBJ2-1; 7 nucleotides match TRBD1. After removal of 4 bases from V and 14 bases from J, the junction contained 15 bases not matched to a gene. The CDR3 covers 14 residues. CDR1 is SGHNT, CDR2 YYREEE, per germline (reference sequence).

The genes are TRBV28 and TRBJ2-7; 7 bases align to TRBD2. Per germline, CDR1 MDHEN and CDR2 SYDVKM. This CDR3 has 15 residues. Trimming at V came to 5 bases and at J to 0 bases, leaving 7 bases not matched to a gene. CDR3 bases: TGTGCCAGCAGTGGGGGAGGGGCCCGCTCCTACGAGCAGTACTTC. It encodes CASSGGGARSYEQYF.

V is TRBV7-2 and J is TRBJ2-7; TRBD2 agrees at 11 bases. V lost 6 bases to trimming and J lost 2 bases; unmatched junction nucleotides: 9. The germline gives CDR1 SGHTA, CDR2 FQGNSA. The CDR3 has 16 residues. CDR3 bases: TGTGCCAGCAGTTGGACGACTAGCGGGACAACCTACGAGCAGTACTTC. Residues: CASSWTTSGTTYEQYF.

For this clone: Only one base separates this from a far larger clonotype, so it likely reflects a read error. The J gene is TRBJ2-2, the V gene TRBV28, with 8 bases matching TRBD2. After removal of 11 bases from V and 5 bases from J, the junction contained 10 bases not matched to a gene. CDR1 is MDHEN, CDR2 SYDVKM, per germline. The CDR3 loop spans 14 amino acids. The CDR3 sequence is CAASGTSNTGELFF. The CDR3 DNA is TGTGCCGCCAGCGGGACTAGTAATACCGGGGAGCTGTTTTTT. The full variable domain, completed using reference TRBV28 and TRBJ2-2, is DVKVTQSSRYLVKRTGEKVFLECVQDMDHENMFWYRQDPGLGLRLIYFSYDVKMKEKGDIPEGYSVSREKKERFSLILESASTNQTSMYLCAASGTSNTGELFFGEGSRLTVL.

The CDR3 bases are TGTGCCAGCAGCTACCTGCCTAGCGGAAACGGACTCGAGCAGTACTTC. It specifies CASSYLPSGNGLEQYF. The chain uses TRBV4-2 and TRBJ2-7, with TRBD2 matching 7 bases. Germline V gene data show CDR1 as LGHNA and CDR2 as YNFKEQ. CDR3 size: 16 residues. Germline trimming cut 5 bases from V and 6 bases from J; bases unmatched to any gene: 16.

The rearrangement uses TRBV19 and TRBJ1-2; D unresolved. Trimming took 0 bases from V and 2 from J, leaving 4 bases between them. The CDR3 is made up of 13 amino acids. Germline V gene lookup returns CDR1 LNHDA and CDR2 SQIVND (reference sequence). The CDR3 reads CASSIERNYGYTF. CDR3 nucleotides: TGTGCCAGTAGTATAGAACGGAACTATGGCTACACCTTC.